Listed here are 19 T cell receptor beta chains from one sample, sequenced in a study of CD8+ T cells in alopecia areata. Extracted RNA was reverse transcribed, and the resulting cDNA served as sequencing template. TCRdb keeps only in-frame clones here, not all; method: immunoSEQ multiplex PCR. The sample consists of around 160,000 clones, approximately 62% of them appearing once. Treatment reported: oral pan-JAK inhibitor, 5-10 mg twice daily. This sample comprised CD4+ T cells sorted from blood, obtained at week 24, from a patient treated with tofacitinib. The receptors were sampled from a human donor with alopecia areata.

The chain employs TRBV14 and TRBJ2-7; 10 nucleotides line up with TRBD1. Germline CDR1 and CDR2: SGHDN and FVKESK. With 4 bases clipped from V and 4 bases from J, the junction kept 7 bases outside the gene matches. The CDR3 has 15 amino acids. This CDR3 is CASSRDRGFVYEQYF. CDR3 nucleotides: TGTGCCAGCAGCCGGGACAGGGGATTTGTTTACGAGCAGTACTTC.

The rearrangement uses TRBV30 and TRBJ1-2, with D hard to call. Trimming removed 0 bases from V and 4 bases from J, with 9 bases in between. Germline V gene sequence: CDR1 GTSNPN, CDR2 SVGIG (reference sequence). The CDR3 has 13 residues. The chain's CDR3 is CAWSVPASYGYTF. CDR3 bases: TGTGCCTGGAGTGTTCCCGCTTCCTATGGCTACACCTTC.

V usage is TRBV23-1 and J usage is TRBJ1-3; the D gene is possibly TRBD1 (5 bases). TRBV23-1 carries the ORF label, with uncertain function. The CDR3 runs to 11 residues. The CDR3 sequence is CARGAGNTIYF. The CDR3, as DNA: TGCGCGAGGGGAGCCGGAAACACCATATATTTT.

V gene TRBV5-1 combines with J gene TRBJ2-2; D is possibly TRBD1 (6 bases). Trimming pared 7 bases from V and 1 base from J, leaving 11 bases between. This CDR3 is built from 14 residues. Germline loops: CDR1 SGHRS, CDR2 YFSETQ. In nucleotides, the CDR3 is TGCGCCAGCTCGTCAGGGGAGAACACCGGGGAGCTGTTTTTT. This sequence encodes CASSSGENTGELFF.

CDR3 sequence reads: CASSQVIQNGYTF. CDR3 nucleotides: TGCGCCAGCAGCCAAGTGATACAGAATGGCTACACCTTC. This chain uses TRBV4-1 with TRBJ1-2; D is ambiguous. V was shortened by 1 base and J by 6 bases, with 9 bases between the two germline ends. Germline V CDR1 and CDR2: MGHRA, YSYEKL. The CDR3 loop spans 13 amino acids.

The chain couples TRBV4-1 to TRBJ1-2; tentative D call: TRBD1 (6 bases). The CDR3 consists of 14 residues. V was pared by 0 bases and J by 3 bases, with 8 bases between. Germline values: CDR1 MGHRA, CDR2 YSYEKL. This chain's CDR3 is CASSQEYRDYGYTF. The DNA of the CDR3 is TGCGCCAGCAGCCAAGAGTACAGGGACTATGGCTACACCTTC.

The rearrangement joins TRBV27 to TRBJ2-6; D uncertain. Trimming removed 6 bases from V and 0 bases from J, with 3 bases in between. This CDR3 has 13 amino acids. CDR1 MNHEY and CDR2 SMNVEV come from the germline V gene (reference sequence). In nucleotides, the CDR3 is TGTGCCAGCAGCAACTCTGGGGCCAACGTCCTGACTTTC. Its translation: CASSNSGANVLTF.

V and J are TRBV2 and TRBJ2-5; 10 bases are shared with TRBD1. CDR3 length: 20 amino acids. The V segment lost 1 base and the J segment 5 bases; nucleotides outside the gene matches: 19. Germline loops: CDR1 SNHLY, CDR2 FYNNEI. CDR3 in DNA: TGTGCCAGCAGTGAAGGCTCGTTTGAAGTCTGGGACAGGGGTTTGGAGACCCAGTACTTC. Translated: CASSEGSFEVWDRGLETQYF.

This clone was detected once. V gene TRBV5-1 combines with J gene TRBJ2-1; D might be TRBD2 (6 bases). V was cut by 4 bases and J by 14 bases, with 13 bases left in between. This CDR3 region has 11 residues. Looked up from germline, CDR1 is SGHRS and CDR2 is YFSETQ. CDR3 residues: CASSPGLQEFF. CDR3 coding DNA: TGCGCCAGCAGCCCGGGACTCCAGGAGTTCTTC.

The chain employs TRBV5-1 and TRBJ1-4, with TRBD1 matching over 7 bases. Per the germline V gene, CDR1 is SGHRS and CDR2 is YFSETQ. J gave up 8 bases and V 3 bases, and 7 bases lay outside the gene matches. The CDR3 sequence is 14 residues long. Written as DNA, the CDR3 is TGCGCCAGCAGCTCTTCGGGACAGTTCGAAAAACTGTTTTTT. Translated: CASSSSGQFEKLFF.

The CDR3: CSVSPGGIFSEQYF. For the CDR3, the DNA is TGCAGCGTGTCCCCGGGGGGGATATTTAGCGAGCAGTACTTC. This chain connects TRBV29-1 to TRBJ2-7; 8 bases match TRBD2. CDR1 is SQVTM and CDR2 is ANQGSEA in the germline V gene. This CDR3 has 14 residues. V trimming: 6 bases; J trimming: 6 bases; junction bases outside the gene matches: 13.

The J gene is TRBJ1-1, the V gene TRBV6-5, with a possible D match to TRBD1 (6 bases). Germline V gene lookup returns CDR1 MNHEY and CDR2 SVGAGI. V lost 7 bases and J lost 4, with 16 bases in between. CDR3 length: 14 amino acids. CDR3 amino acids: CASTRTAMGTEAFF. CDR3 DNA sequence: TGTGCCAGCACCCGGACAGCCATGGGCACTGAAGCTTTCTTT.

V gene TRBV6-5 combines with J gene TRBJ1-3; D is ambiguous. Trimming shortened V by 4 bases and J by 5 bases, and 6 bases separated the two germline ends. The CDR3 runs to 12 residues. From germline, CDR1 is MNHEY and CDR2 SVGAGI. The CDR3 region has the DNA TGTGCCAGCAGTTCCGACAGAAACACCATATATTTT. Translation: CASSSDRNTIYF.

The J gene is TRBJ2-5, the V gene TRBV19; TRBD2 is a possible D gene (6 bases). Germline CDR1 LNHDA, CDR2 SQIVND (reference sequence). The CDR3 is 14 residues long. Between the trimmed V and J ends, which lost 5 bases and 0 bases, there was a span of 10 bases. This CDR3 reads CASSQRLDQETQYF. DNA of the CDR3: TGTGCCAGTAGTCAACGACTAGACCAAGAGACCCAGTACTTC.

This clone was seen a few times. Other nucleotide sequences from this sample produce the same CDR3. The rearrangement links TRBV29-1 to TRBJ2-3; tentative D call: TRBD1 (5 bases). This CDR3 is built from 11 residues. V was shortened by 4 bases and J by 4 bases, with 6 bases between the two germline ends. Germline assignment: CDR1 SQVTM and CDR2 ANQGSEA. The CDR3 DNA sequence: TGCAGCGTTGGGGGCTCAGATACGCAGTATTTT. This gives the protein CSVGGSDTQYF.

V usage is TRBV6-5 and J usage is TRBJ1-2; D might be TRBD1 (5 bases). CDR3 length equals 14 residues. Germline V CDR1 and CDR2: MNHEY, SVGAGI. V lost 0 bases and J 4 bases, leaving 9 bases between the germline ends. CDR3 in DNA: TGTGCCAGCAGTTACTCAGGGGAGGTCTATGGCTACACCTTC. It codes for CASSYSGEVYGYTF.

This chain joins TRBV11-2 and TRBJ2-6; TRBD2 is a possible D gene (5 bases). Germline CDR1 and CDR2: SGHAT and FQNNGV. The germline V and J ends were trimmed by 3 bases and 13 bases, with 10 bases remaining between them. The CDR3 covers 12 residues. This CDR3 is CASSFARRVLTF. The CDR3 nucleotides are TGTGCCAGCAGCTTCGCACGGAGGGTCCTGACTTTC.

This chain joins TRBV6-6 and TRBJ2-7; 11 nucleotides align to TRBD1. CDR3 length: 15 residues. Germline CDR1 is MNHNY and CDR2 is SVGAGI (reference sequence). J gave up 5 bases and V 5 bases, and 8 bases lay outside the gene matches. The CDR3: CASSTTRDRGDEQYF. Here the CDR3 DNA reads TGTGCCAGCAGTACCACCCGGGACAGGGGGGACGAGCAGTACTTC.

This chain joins TRBV6-5 and TRBJ2-5; D might be TRBD2 (5 bases). V lost 10 bases and J lost 0, with 9 bases in between. CDR3 length equals 12 residues. Germline assignment: CDR1 MNHEY and CDR2 SVGAGI. For the CDR3, the DNA is TGTGCCACCGCGGACTACCAAGAGACCCAGTACTTC. Protein sequence: CATADYQETQYF.